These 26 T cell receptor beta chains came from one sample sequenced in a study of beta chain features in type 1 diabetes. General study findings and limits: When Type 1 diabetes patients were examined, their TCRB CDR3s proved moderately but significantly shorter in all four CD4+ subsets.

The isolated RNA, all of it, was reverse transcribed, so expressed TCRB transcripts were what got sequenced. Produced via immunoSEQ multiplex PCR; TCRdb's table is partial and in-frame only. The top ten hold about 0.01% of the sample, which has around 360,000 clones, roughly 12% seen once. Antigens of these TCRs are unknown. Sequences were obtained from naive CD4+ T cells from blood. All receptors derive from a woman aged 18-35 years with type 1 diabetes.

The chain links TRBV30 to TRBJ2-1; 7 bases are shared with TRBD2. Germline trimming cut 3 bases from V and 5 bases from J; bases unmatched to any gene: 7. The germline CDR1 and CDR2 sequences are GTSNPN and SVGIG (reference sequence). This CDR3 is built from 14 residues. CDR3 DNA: TGTGCCTGGAGCCGGCTAGCGGTTAACAATGAGCAGTTCTTC. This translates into CAWSRLAVNNEQFF.

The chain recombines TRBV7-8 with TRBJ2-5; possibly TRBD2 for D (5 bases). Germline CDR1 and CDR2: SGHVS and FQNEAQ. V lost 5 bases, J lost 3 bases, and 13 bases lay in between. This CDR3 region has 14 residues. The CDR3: CASSLGRGKETQYF. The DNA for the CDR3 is TGTGCCAGCAGCCTAGGACGGGGAAAAGAGACCCAGTACTTC.

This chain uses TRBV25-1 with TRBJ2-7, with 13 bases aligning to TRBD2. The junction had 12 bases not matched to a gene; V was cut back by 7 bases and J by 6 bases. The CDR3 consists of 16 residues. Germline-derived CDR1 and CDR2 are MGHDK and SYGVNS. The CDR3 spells CASTKGTSGTLGEQYF. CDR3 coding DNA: TGTGCCAGCACCAAAGGGACTAGCGGGACCCTGGGCGAGCAGTACTTC.

The CDR3 coding sequence is TGCGCCAGCAGCCAAGCGCTTTCGAGCGGGGGGGTCGGGAGCACAGATACGCAGTATTTT. This gives the protein CASSQALSSGGVGSTDTQYF. The chain is built from TRBV4-3 and TRBJ2-3, with 10 nucleotides matching TRBD2. V lost 1 base and J lost 0; bases outside the gene matches: 13. The germline CDR1 and CDR2 sequences are LGHNA and YSLEER. The length of the CDR3 is 20 residues.

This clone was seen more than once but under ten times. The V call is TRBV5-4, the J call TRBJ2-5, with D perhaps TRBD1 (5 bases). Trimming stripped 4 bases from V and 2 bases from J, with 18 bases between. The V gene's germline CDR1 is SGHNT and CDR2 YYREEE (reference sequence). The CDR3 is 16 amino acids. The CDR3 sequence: CASSPPPSGRQETQYF. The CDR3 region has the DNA TGTGCCAGCAGCCCGCCCCCCTCAGGGCGACAAGAGACCCAGTACTTC.

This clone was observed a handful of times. The DNA for the CDR3 is TGTGCCAGTCATAGCGGGAGCTCGAGGAACGAGCAGTACTTC. This translates into CASHSGSSRNEQYF. The genes are TRBV28 and TRBJ2-7, with TRBD2 matching 9 bases. V was pared by 9 bases and J by 5 bases, with 11 bases of the junction left unmatched. This CDR3 region has 14 residues. Germline V lookup: CDR1 MDHEN, CDR2 SYDVKM.

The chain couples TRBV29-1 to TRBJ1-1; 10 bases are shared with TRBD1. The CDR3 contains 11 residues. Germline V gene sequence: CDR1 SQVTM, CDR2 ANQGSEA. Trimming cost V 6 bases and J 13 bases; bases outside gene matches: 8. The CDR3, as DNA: TGCAGCGTCACCGGGACAGGGGACGTTTTCTTT. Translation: CSVTGTGDVFF.

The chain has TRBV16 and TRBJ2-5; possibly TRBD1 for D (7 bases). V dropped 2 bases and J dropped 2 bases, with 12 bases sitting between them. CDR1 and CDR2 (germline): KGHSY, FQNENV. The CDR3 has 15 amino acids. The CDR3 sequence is CASSQGPGGQETQYF. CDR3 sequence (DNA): TGTGCCAGCAGCCAAGGTCCAGGGGGGCAAGAGACCCAGTACTTC.

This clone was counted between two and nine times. The CDR3: CASSSGLQETQYF. DNA of the CDR3: TGCGCCAGCAGTTCGGGACTCCAAGAGACCCAGTACTTC. The rearrangement uses TRBV5-1 and TRBJ2-5; tentative D call: TRBD2 (6 bases). V was clipped by 5 bases and J by 1 base, with 9 bases between them. The CDR3 covers 13 residues. CDR1 and CDR2 (germline): SGHRS, YFSETQ.

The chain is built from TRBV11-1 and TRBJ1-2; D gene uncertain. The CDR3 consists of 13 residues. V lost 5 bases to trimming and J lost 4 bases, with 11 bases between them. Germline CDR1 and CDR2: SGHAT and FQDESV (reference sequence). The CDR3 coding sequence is TGTGCCAGCAGCCCGGAACAGACCTATGGCTACACCTTC. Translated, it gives CASSPEQTYGYTF.

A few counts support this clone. The CDR3 region is CASSSGVTAANEKLFF. Here the CDR3 DNA reads TGTGCCAGCAGCTCCGGCGTGACGGCGGCTAATGAAAAACTGTTTTTT. The chain couples TRBV9 to TRBJ1-4; D is unclear. Trimming cost V 4 bases and J 3 bases, with 16 bases left between them. The V gene's germline CDR1 is SGDLS and CDR2 YYNGEE. This CDR3 spans 16 amino acids.

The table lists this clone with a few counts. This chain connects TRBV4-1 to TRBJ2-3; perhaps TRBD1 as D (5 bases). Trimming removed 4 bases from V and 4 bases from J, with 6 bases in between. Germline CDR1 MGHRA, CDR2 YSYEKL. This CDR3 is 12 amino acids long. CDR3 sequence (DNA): TGCGCCAGCAGCCCACAGGCAGATACGCAGTATTTT. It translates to CASSPQADTQYF.

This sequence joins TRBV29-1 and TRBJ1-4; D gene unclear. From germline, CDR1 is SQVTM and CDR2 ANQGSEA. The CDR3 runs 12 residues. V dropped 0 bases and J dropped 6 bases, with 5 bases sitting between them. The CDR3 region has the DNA TGCAGCGTTGAAGATTTAGATGAAAAACTGTTTTTT. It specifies CSVEDLDEKLFF.

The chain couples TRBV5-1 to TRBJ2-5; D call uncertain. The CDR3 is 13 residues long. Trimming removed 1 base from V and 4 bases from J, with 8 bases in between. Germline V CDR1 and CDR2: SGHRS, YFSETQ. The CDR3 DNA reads TGCGCCAGCAGCTTGAACAGCCGAGAGACCCAGTACTTC. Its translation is CASSLNSRETQYF.

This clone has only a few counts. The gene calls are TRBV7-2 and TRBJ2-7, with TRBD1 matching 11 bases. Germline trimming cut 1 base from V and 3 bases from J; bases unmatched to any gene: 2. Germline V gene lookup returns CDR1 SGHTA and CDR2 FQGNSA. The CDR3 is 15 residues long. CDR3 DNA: TGTGCCAGCAGCTTAGGTGGGACAGGGGGCTACGAGCAGTACTTC. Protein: CASSLGGTGGYEQYF.

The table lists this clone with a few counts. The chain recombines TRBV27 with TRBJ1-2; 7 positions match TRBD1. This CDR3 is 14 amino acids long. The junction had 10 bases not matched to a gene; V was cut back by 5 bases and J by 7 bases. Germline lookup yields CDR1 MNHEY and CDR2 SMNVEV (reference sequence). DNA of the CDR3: TGTGCCAGCAGTGCCCGACAGGGAGGCGCTGGCTACACCTTC. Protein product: CASSARQGGAGYTF.

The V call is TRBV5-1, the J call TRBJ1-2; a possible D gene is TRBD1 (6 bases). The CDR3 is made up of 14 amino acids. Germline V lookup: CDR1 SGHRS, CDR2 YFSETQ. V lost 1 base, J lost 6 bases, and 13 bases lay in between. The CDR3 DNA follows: TGCGCCAGCAGCTTGAGCACAGGGATCCATGGCTACACCTTC. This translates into CASSLSTGIHGYTF.

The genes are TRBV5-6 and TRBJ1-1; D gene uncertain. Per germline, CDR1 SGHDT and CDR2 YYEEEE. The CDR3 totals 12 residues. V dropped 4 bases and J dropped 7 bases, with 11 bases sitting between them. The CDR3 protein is CASSTWGGEAFF. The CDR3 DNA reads TGTGCCAGCAGCACCTGGGGAGGTGAAGCTTTCTTT. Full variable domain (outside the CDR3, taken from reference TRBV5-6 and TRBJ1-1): DAGVTQSPTHLIKTRGQQVTLRCSPKSGHDTVSWYQQALGQGPQFIFQYYEEEERQRGNFPDRFSGHQFPNYSSELNVNALLLGDSALYLCASSTWGGEAFFGQGTRLTVV.

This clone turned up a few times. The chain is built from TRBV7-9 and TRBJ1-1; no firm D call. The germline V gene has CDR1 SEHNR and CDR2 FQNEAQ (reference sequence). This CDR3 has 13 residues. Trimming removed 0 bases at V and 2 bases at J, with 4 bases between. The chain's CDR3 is CASSLATNTEAFF. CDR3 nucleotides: TGTGCCAGCAGCTTAGCGACAAACACTGAAGCTTTCTTT.

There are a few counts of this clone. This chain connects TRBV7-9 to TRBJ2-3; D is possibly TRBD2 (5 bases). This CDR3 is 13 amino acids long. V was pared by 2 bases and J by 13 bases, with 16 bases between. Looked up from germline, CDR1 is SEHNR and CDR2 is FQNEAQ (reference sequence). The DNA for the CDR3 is TGTGCCAGCAGCTTAATCCTGGAGGTGATGGAGTATTTT. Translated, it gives CASSLILEVMEYF.

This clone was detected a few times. The CDR3 DNA reads TGTGCCAGCAGGAGGGACAGCTCCTACGAGCAGTACTTC. Its protein is CASRRDSSYEQYF. The V call is TRBV2, the J call TRBJ2-7, with 7 bases aligning to TRBD1. CDR3 length: 13 residues. V lost 6 bases and J lost 0; bases outside the gene matches: 2. Germline lookup yields CDR1 SNHLY and CDR2 FYNNEI.

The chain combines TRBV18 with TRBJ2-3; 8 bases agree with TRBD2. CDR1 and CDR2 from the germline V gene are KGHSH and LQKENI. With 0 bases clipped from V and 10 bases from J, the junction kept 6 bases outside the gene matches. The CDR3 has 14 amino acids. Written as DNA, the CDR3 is TGTGCCAGCTCACCACCTACCAGCGGGAGTGCGCAGTATTTT. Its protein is CASSPPTSGSAQYF. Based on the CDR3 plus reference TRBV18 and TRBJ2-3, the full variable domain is NAGVMQNPRHLVRRRGQEARLRCSPMKGHSHVYWYRQLPEEGLKFMVYLQKENIIDESGMPKERFSAEFPKEGPSILRIQQVVRGDSAAYFCASSPPTSGSAQYFGPGTRLTVL.

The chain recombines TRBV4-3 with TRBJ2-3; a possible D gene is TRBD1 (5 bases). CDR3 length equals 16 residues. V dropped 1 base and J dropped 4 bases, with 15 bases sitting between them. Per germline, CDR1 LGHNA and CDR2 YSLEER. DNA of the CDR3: TGCGCCAGCAGCCAAGCGCCGGCAGGGATAGCAGATACGCAGTATTTT. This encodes CASSQAPAGIADTQYF.

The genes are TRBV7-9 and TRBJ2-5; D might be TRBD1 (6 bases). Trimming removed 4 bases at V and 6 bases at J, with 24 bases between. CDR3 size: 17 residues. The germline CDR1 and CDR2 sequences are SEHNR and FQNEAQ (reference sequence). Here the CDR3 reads CASSSMETGLLKQTQYF. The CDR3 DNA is TGTGCCAGCAGCTCAATGGAGACAGGTCTACTAAAGCAGACCCAGTACTTC.

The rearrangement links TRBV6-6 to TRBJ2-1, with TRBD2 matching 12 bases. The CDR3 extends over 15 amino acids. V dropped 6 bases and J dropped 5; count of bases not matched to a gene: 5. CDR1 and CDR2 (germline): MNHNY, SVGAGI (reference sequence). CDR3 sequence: CASSRTSGMNNEQFF. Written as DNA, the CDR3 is TGTGCCAGCAGCCGGACTAGCGGGATGAACAATGAGCAGTTCTTC.

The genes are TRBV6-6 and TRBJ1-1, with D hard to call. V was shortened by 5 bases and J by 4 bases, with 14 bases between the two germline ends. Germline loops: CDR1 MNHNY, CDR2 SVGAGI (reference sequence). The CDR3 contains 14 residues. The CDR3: CASSGVPGSTEAFF. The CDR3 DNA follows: TGTGCCAGCAGTGGGGTGCCGGGGAGCACTGAAGCTTTCTTT.